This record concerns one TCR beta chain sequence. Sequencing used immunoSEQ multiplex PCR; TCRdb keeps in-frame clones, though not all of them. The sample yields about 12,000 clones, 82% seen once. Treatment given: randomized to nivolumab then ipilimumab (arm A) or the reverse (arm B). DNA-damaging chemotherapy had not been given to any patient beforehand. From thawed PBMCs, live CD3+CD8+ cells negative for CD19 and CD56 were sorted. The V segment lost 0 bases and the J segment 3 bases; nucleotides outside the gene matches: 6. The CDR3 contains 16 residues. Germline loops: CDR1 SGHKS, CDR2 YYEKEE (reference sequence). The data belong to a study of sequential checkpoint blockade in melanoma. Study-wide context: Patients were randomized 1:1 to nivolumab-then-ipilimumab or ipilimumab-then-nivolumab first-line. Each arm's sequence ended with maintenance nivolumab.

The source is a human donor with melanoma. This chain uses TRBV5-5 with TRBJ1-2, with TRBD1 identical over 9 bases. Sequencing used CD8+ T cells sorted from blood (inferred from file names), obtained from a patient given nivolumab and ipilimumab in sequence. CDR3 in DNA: TGTGCCAGCAGCTTGGTTGGACAGGGGTTTGACTATGGCTACACCTTC. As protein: CASSLVGQGFDYGYTF.